The 23 T cell receptor beta chains below were found in one sample sequenced in a study of T-cell reconstitution after alpha-beta-depleted transplantation in children. As it was prepared, the TCRbeta library received unique molecular identifiers. Using its own MiXCR run on the PCR reads, TCRdb lists one record per CDR3 protein. The sample has about 870,000 distinct CDR3 sequences; about 16% are singletons. Sequencing was performed on PBMCs, mostly from graft donor cells, taken 360 days after TCRalphabeta/CD19-depleted stem cell transplant. The receptors were gathered from a male patient aged 5 to 17 who had a stem cell transplant for acute lymphoblastic leukemia, so the T cells may come from the graft donor.

This clonotype was counted a few times. This chain links TRBV19 with TRBJ2-7; the D is unclear. Germline V gene lookup returns CDR1 LNHDA and CDR2 SQIVND (reference sequence). The V gene lost 5 bases and the J gene lost 4 bases, with 21 bases spanning the gap. The CDR3 consists of 16 residues. CDR3 sequence: CASSPASTGPTYEQYF. The DNA for the CDR3 is TGTGCCAGTAGTCCTGCCTCCACCGGGCCGACATACGAGCAGTACTTC.

This clonotype was counted a few times. V usage is TRBV29-1 and J usage is TRBJ2-5; 12 positions agree with TRBD2. Germline V gene sequence: CDR1 SQVTM, CDR2 ANQGSEA. J gave up 1 base and V 8 bases, and 5 bases lay outside the gene matches. The CDR3 contains 14 residues. CDR3 amino acids: CSCPSGRVQETQYF. The CDR3 DNA sequence: TGCAGCTGCCCTAGCGGGAGGGTCCAAGAGACCCAGTACTTC.

This clonotype was counted a few times. The V call is TRBV11-2, the J call TRBJ1-1; D is unresolved. CDR3 length equals 14 residues. CDR1 SGHAT and CDR2 FQNNGV come from the germline V gene. Trimming pared 2 bases from V and 1 base from J, leaving 8 bases between. CDR3 residues: CASSLPAWNTEAFF. The DNA for the CDR3 is TGTGCCAGCAGCTTACCGGCCTGGAACACTGAAGCTTTCTTT.

This clonotype occurred a few times. The chain joins TRBV15 to TRBJ2-7; the D gene is possibly TRBD2 (6 bases). Trimming left V 3 bases short and J 4 bases short, with 16 bases between. CDR3 length equals 15 residues. Germline V gives CDR1 LNHNV, CDR2 YYDKDF (reference sequence). The CDR3 is CATSRYLGGMYEQYF. The CDR3 region has the DNA TGTGCCACCAGCAGGTACCTCGGGGGAATGTACGAGCAGTACTTC.

This chain uses TRBV18 with TRBJ2-1; TRBD2 aligns across 11 bases. Per the germline V gene, CDR1 is KGHSH and CDR2 is LQKENI. This CDR3 is 13 amino acids long. The V and J ends lost 3 bases and 13 bases, in that order; junction bases with no gene match: 5. The CDR3 sequence is CASSPGLAEDQFF. The CDR3 DNA reads TGTGCCAGCTCACCGGGACTAGCGGAAGATCAGTTCTTC. The full variable domain, in which reference TRBV18 and TRBJ2-1 provide the parts outside the CDR3, is NAGVMQNPRHLVRRRGQEARLRCSPMKGHSHVYWYRQLPEEGLKFMVYLQKENIIDESGMPKERFSAEFPKEGPSILRIQQVVRGDSAAYFCASSPGLAEDQFFGPGTRLTVL.

This clonotype was recorded many times. This chain links TRBV29-1 with TRBJ1-1; D remains unclear. Trimming left V 4 bases short and J 0 bases short, with 9 bases between. Germline CDR1 is SQVTM and CDR2 is ANQGSEA. The length of the CDR3 is 13 residues. CDR3 nucleotide sequence: TGCAGCGTTGGGAGGGTCTTGAACACTGAAGCTTTCTTT. It specifies CSVGRVLNTEAFF.

This clonotype was counted between two and nine times. The V call is TRBV24-1, the J call TRBJ2-1, with 12 nucleotides matching TRBD2. The CDR3 length is 13 residues. The V segment lost 4 bases and the J segment 13 bases; nucleotides outside the gene matches: 4. From germline, CDR1 is KGHDR and CDR2 SFDVKD. DNA of the CDR3: TGTGCCACCAGTGAGGGACTAGCGGGTCTCCAGTTCTTC. The encoded protein is CATSEGLAGLQFF.

The chain combines TRBV5-6 with TRBJ2-7; 8 nucleotides agree with TRBD1. V was pared by 0 bases and J by 3 bases, with 8 bases of the junction left unmatched. The CDR3 loop spans 16 amino acids. The germline CDR1 and CDR2 sequences are SGHDT and YYEEEE. In DNA form, the CDR3 reads TGTGCCAGCAGCTTGGCCGGCTACAGGGGGAACTACGAGCAGTACTTC. This encodes CASSLAGYRGNYEQYF.

This clonotype appeared a few times. This chain links TRBV11-2 with TRBJ1-5; TRBD1 matches at 8 bases. The CDR3 runs to 15 residues. J was trimmed by 1 base and V by 3 bases; bases with no gene match: 2. Germline-derived CDR1 and CDR2 are SGHAT and FQNNGV. This CDR3 is CASSLRQGSNQPQHF. The CDR3 nucleotides read TGTGCCAGCAGCTTGAGACAGGGGAGCAATCAGCCCCAGCATTTT.

This clonotype came up many times. The chain combines TRBV5-5 with TRBJ2-7; D tentatively reads TRBD1 or TRBD2 (5 bases each). The CDR3 sequence is 15 residues long. Germline V gives CDR1 SGHKS, CDR2 YYEKEE (reference sequence). Trimming shortened V by 3 bases and J by 3 bases, and 16 bases separated the two germline ends. The CDR3 nucleotides are TGTGCCAGCAGCTCCCAGCATGGGACCGGCTACGAGCAGTACTTC. Amino acids: CASSSQHGTGYEQYF.

This clonotype was detected many times. This sequence joins TRBV5-1 and TRBJ2-6; no firm D call. Trimming pared 0 bases from V and 3 bases from J, leaving 1 base between. The CDR3 length is 13 residues. CDR1 SGHRS and CDR2 YFSETQ come from the germline V gene. CDR3 DNA sequence: TGCGCCAGCAGCTTGGATGGGGCCAACGTCCTGACTTTC. Its protein product is CASSLDGANVLTF.

This sequence joins TRBV6-1 and TRBJ1-1, with 7 bases that match TRBD1. Germline CDR1 and CDR2: MNHNS and SASEGT. There are 15 residues in the CDR3. Trimming took 4 bases from V and 4 from J; bases not matched to a gene: 9. CDR3 nucleotides: TGTGCCAGCAGTGCCTTGACAGGGTACCCCACTGAAGCTTTCTTT. Protein sequence: CASSALTGYPTEAFF.

The chain links TRBV12-3 or TRBV12-4 to TRBJ2-7; 8 nucleotides agree with TRBD1. J lost 2 bases, V lost 6 bases, and 9 bases had no gene match. The CDR3 loop spans 15 amino acids. CDR3 DNA: TGTGCCAGCAGCTCAATCGGGACAGGTACCTACGAGCAGTACTTC. It translates to CASSSIGTGTYEQYF.

This clonotype was seen a few times. The rearrangement joins TRBV15 to TRBJ1-2; D is unresolved. Trimming took off 0 bases at V and 4 bases at J, with 12 bases between the two ends. The CDR3 covers 15 residues. Per the germline V gene, CDR1 is LNHNV and CDR2 is YYDKDF (reference sequence). CDR3 sequence: CATSRDRMGSYGYTF. CDR3 sequence (DNA): TGTGCCACCAGCAGAGATCGGATGGGGTCCTATGGCTACACCTTC.

The V and J genes are TRBV7-3 and TRBJ2-3, with D possibly matching TRBD1 (5 bases). The V end lost 5 bases, the J end lost 2 bases, and 14 bases lay between the germline ends. Germline V gene sequence: CDR1 SGHTA, CDR2 FQGTGA. This CDR3 contains 15 residues. In DNA, the CDR3 is TGTGCCAGCAGCCCTCGCACAGGTATCACAGATACGCAGTATTTT. It is translated as CASSPRTGITDTQYF.

To note about this clonotype: A read error may account for a junction end that differs from germline. The J gene is TRBJ2-1, the V gene TRBV7-3; 10 bases fit TRBD2. The CDR3 extends over 19 amino acids. Germline CDR1 is SGHTA and CDR2 is FQGTGA. CDR3 nucleotides: TGTGCCAGCAGATTAACCTCCCAGGGAAGAACTAGCGGGAAACTTGAGCAGTTCTTC. Translation: CASRLTSQGRTSGKLEQFF.

The chain recombines TRBV11-1 with TRBJ1-5; TRBD1 agrees at 10 bases. Trimming at V came to 3 bases and at J to 8 bases, leaving 19 bases not matched to a gene. Germline loops: CDR1 SGHAT, CDR2 FQDESV (reference sequence). The CDR3 spans 19 residues. CDR3 DNA sequence: TGTGCCAGCAGCTTGTCTTACCGGGACAGGGGCCGGCAGAGGAAGCCCCAGCATTTT. Amino acids: CASSLSYRDRGRQRKPQHF. The entire variable domain, with the rest obtained from reference TRBV11-1 and TRBJ1-5, is as follows: EAEVAQSPRYKITEKSQAVAFWCDPISGHATLYWYRQILGQGPELLVQFQDESVVDDSQLPKDRFSAERLKGVDSTLKIQPAELGDSAMYLCASSLSYRDRGRQRKPQHFGDGTRLSIL.

The rearrangement links TRBV7-6 to TRBJ2-5; possibly TRBD2 for D (6 bases). Germline lookup yields CDR1 SGHVS and CDR2 FNYEAQ. The CDR3 is made up of 16 amino acids. Trimming stripped 0 bases from V and 2 bases from J, with 13 bases between. The CDR3 reads CASSLARGLVQETQYF. CDR3 coding DNA: TGTGCCAGCAGCTTAGCGCGGGGACTGGTTCAAGAGACCCAGTACTTC.

This clonotype has more than one count but fewer than ten. The rearrangement uses TRBV4-1 and TRBJ2-1; 7 bases line up with TRBD2. Germline trimming cut 1 base from V and 1 base from J; bases unmatched to any gene: 7. The germline gives CDR1 MGHRA, CDR2 YSYEKL. This CDR3 region has 17 residues. The CDR3 DNA reads as TGCGCCAGCAGCCAAGTGGGGGGAGGGATATCCTACAATGAGCAGTTCTTC. It yields the protein CASSQVGGGISYNEQFF.

The chain uses TRBV5-1 and TRBJ2-7; TRBD2 might be the D (5 bases). Between the trimmed V and J ends, which lost 4 bases and 6 bases, there was a span of 20 bases. This CDR3 contains 15 residues. Germline V lookup: CDR1 SGHRS, CDR2 YFSETQ. The CDR3 is CASSLLGGEGGEQYF. In nucleotides, the CDR3 is TGCGCCAGCAGCCTCCTGGGCGGTGAAGGAGGCGAGCAGTACTTC.

In this sample, this clonotype turned up a few times. The chain links TRBV7-8 to TRBJ2-5; D is uncertain. The CDR3 runs 15 residues. Germline V gives CDR1 SGHVS, CDR2 FQNEAQ. The ends were cut back, 1 base at V and 3 bases at J, with 12 bases in the middle. CDR3 coding DNA: TGTGCCAGCAGCTTAGATACGGACCCTGAAGAGACCCAGTACTTC. Residues: CASSLDTDPEETQYF.

The chain uses TRBV18 and TRBJ2-1; TRBD2 matches at 7 bases. V gave up 0 bases and J gave up 4 bases; unmatched junction bases: 6. The V gene's germline CDR1 is KGHSH and CDR2 LQKENI. The CDR3 loop spans 16 amino acids. The CDR3 DNA sequence: TGTGCCAGCTCACCACCGATACCTAGCGGATACAATGAGCAGTTCTTC. The encoded protein is CASSPPIPSGYNEQFF.

This clonotype occurred a few times. The chain recombines TRBV5-1 with TRBJ1-2, with D possibly TRBD1 on 6 matching bases. Germline V CDR1 and CDR2: SGHRS, YFSETQ. V dropped 4 bases and J dropped 3 bases, with 13 bases sitting between them. CDR3 length: 14 residues. Written as DNA, the CDR3 is TGCGCCAGCAGCCCGCAGGGGCAGGACTATGGCTACACCTTC. Translation: CASSPQGQDYGYTF.